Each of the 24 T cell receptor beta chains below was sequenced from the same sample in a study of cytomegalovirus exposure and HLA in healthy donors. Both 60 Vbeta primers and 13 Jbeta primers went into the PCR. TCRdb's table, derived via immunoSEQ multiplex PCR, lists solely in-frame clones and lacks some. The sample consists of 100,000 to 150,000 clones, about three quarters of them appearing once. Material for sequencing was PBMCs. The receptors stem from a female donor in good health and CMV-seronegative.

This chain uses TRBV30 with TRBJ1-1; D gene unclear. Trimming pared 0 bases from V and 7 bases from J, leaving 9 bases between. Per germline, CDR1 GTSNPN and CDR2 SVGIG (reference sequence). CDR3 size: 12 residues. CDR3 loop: CAWSVAVGEAFF. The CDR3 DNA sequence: TGTGCCTGGAGTGTAGCGGTGGGTGAAGCTTTCTTT.

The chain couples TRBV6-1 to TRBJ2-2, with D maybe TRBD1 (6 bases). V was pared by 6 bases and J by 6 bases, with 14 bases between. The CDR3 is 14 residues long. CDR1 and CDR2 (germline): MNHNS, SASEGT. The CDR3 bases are TGTGCCAGCAGACCACAGGGATACGCCGGGGAGCTGTTTTTT. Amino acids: CASRPQGYAGELFF.

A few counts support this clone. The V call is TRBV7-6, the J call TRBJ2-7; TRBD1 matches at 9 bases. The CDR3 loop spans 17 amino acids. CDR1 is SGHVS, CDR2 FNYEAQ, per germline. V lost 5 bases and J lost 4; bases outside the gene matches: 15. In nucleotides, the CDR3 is TGTGCCAGCAGCGCCCGCCCCGGGACAGGGTGGTCGTACGAGCAGTACTTC. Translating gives CASSARPGTGWSYEQYF.

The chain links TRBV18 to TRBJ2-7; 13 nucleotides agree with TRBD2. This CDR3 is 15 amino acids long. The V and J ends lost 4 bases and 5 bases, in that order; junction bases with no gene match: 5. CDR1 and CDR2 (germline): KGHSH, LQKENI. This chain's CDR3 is CASSLTSGGRNEQYF. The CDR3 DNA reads TGTGCCAGCTCACTGACTAGCGGGGGGCGGAACGAGCAGTACTTC.

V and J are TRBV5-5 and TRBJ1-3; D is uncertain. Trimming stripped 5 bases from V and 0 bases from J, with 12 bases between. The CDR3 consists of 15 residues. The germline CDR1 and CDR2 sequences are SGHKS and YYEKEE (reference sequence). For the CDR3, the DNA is TGTGCCAGCAGGACCGCACTATCCTCTGGAAACACCATATATTTT. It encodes CASRTALSSGNTIYF.

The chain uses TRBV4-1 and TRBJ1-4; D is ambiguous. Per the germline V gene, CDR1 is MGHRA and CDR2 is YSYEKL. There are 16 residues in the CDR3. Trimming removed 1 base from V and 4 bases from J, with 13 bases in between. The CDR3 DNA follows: TGCGCCAGCAGCCAAGTCGTTCACGGAGTTAATGAAAAACTGTTTTTT. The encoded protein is CASSQVVHGVNEKLFF.

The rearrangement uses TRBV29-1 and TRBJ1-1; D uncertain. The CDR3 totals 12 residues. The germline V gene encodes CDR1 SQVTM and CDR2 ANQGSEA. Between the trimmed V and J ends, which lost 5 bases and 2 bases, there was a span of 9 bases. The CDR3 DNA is TGCAGCGTTAGTCAGGCCAACACTGAAGCTTTCTTT. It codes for CSVSQANTEAFF.

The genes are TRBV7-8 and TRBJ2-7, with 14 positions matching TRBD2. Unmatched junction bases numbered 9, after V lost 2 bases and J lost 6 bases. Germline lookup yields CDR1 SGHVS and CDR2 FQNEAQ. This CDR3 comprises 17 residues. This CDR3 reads CASSLYPGTSGSLEQYF. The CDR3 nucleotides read TGTGCCAGCAGCTTATACCCCGGGACTAGCGGGAGTCTCGAGCAGTACTTC.

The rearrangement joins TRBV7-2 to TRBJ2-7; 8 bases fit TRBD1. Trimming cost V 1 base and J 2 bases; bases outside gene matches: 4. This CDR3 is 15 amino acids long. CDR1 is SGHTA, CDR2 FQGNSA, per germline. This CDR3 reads CASSLGRDRTYEQYF. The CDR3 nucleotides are TGTGCCAGCAGCTTAGGTCGGGACAGGACCTACGAGCAGTACTTC. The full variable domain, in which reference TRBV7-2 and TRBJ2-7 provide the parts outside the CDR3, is GAGVSQSPSNKVTEKGKDVELRCDPISGHTALYWYRQSLGQGLEFLIYFQGNSAPDKSGLPSDRFSAERTGGSVSTLTIQRTQQEDSAVYLCASSLGRDRTYEQYFGPGTRLTVT.

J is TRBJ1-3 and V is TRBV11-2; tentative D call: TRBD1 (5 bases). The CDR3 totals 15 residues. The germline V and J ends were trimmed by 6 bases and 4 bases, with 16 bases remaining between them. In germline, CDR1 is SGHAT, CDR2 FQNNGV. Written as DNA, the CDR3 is TGTGCCAGCAGTGCCACAGGCGTCGGCGGAAACACCATATATTTT. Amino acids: CASSATGVGGNTIYF. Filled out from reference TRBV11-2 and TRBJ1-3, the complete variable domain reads EAGVAQSPRYKIIEKRQSVAFWCNPISGHATLYWYQQILGQGPKLLIQFQNNGVVDDSQLPKDRFSAERLKGVDSTLKIQPAKLEDSAVYLCASSATGVGGNTIYFGEGSWLTVV.

The CDR3 bases are TGTGCCACGAAGGACTTCCCGATGAAAGGCACTGAAGCTTTCTTT. It translates to CATKDFPMKGTEAFF. The genes are TRBV19 and TRBJ1-1; D is unresolved. The CDR3 sequence is 15 residues long. Germline V gives CDR1 LNHDA, CDR2 SQIVND (reference sequence). Trimming took off 10 bases at V and 4 bases at J, with 22 bases between the two ends.

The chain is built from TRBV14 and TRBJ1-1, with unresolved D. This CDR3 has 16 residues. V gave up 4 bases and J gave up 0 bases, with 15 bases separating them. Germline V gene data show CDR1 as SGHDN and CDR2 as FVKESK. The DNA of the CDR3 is TGTGCCAGCAGCCTGATTGCCCCGGTTCTGAACACTGAAGCTTTCTTT. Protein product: CASSLIAPVLNTEAFF.

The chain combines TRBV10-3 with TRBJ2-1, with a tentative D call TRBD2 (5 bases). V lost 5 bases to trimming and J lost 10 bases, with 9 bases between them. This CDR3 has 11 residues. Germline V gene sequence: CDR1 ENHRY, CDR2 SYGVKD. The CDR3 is CAISPGFEQFF. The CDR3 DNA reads TGTGCCATCAGTCCGGGATTCGAGCAGTTCTTC.

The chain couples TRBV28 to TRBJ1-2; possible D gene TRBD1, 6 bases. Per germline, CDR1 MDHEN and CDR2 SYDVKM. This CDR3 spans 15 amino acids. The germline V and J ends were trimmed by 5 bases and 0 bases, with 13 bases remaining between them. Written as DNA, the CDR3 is TGTGCCAGCAGTCTTCTCCGGACAGCTAACTATGGCTACACCTTC. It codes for CASSLLRTANYGYTF.

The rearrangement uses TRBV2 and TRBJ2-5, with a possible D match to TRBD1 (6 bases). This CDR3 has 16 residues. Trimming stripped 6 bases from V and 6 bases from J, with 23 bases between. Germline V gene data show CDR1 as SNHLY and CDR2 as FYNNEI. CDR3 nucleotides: TGTGCCAGCAGAAGAGACAGGTCCGAGAGGAAAAAGACCCAGTACTTC. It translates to CASRRDRSERKKTQYF.

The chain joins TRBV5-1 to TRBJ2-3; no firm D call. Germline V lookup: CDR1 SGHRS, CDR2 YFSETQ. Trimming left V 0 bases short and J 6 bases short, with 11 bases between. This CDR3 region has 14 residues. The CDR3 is CASSLVSVYDTQYF. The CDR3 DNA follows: TGCGCCAGCAGCTTGGTCTCGGTTTACGATACGCAGTATTTT. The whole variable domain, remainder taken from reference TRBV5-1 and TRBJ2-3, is KAGVTQTPRYLIKTRGQQVTLSCSPISGHRSVSWYQQTPGQGLQFLFEYFSETQRNKGNFPGRFSGRQFSNSRSEMNVSTLELGDSALYLCASSLVSVYDTQYFGPGTRLTVL.

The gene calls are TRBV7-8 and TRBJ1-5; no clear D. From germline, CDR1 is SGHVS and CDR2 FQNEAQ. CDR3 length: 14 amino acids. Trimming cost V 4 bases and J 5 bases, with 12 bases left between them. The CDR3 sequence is CASSSESSDQPQHF. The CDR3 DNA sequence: TGTGCCAGCAGCTCGGAATCGAGCGATCAGCCCCAGCATTTT.

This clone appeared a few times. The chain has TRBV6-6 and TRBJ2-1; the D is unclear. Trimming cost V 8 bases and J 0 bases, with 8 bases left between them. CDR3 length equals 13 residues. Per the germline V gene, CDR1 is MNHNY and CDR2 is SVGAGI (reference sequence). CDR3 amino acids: CASEAVSYNEQFF. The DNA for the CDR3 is TGTGCCAGCGAGGCCGTCTCCTACAATGAGCAGTTCTTC.

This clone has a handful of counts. CDR3 protein: CASKTGTGSYEQYF. The CDR3 DNA sequence: TGCGCCAGCAAAACCGGGACAGGGTCTTACGAGCAGTACTTC. The V and J genes are TRBV4-1 and TRBJ2-7, with TRBD1 matching over 9 bases. The junction had 8 bases not matched to a gene; V was cut back by 7 bases and J by 4 bases. CDR1 is MGHRA, CDR2 YSYEKL, per germline. The CDR3 contains 14 residues.

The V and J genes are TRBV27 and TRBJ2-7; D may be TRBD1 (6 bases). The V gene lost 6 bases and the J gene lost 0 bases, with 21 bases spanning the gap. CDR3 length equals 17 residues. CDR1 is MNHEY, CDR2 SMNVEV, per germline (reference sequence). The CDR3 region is CASSESARTVNSYEQYF. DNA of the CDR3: TGTGCCAGCAGCGAATCAGCCCGGACAGTTAACTCCTACGAGCAGTACTTC.

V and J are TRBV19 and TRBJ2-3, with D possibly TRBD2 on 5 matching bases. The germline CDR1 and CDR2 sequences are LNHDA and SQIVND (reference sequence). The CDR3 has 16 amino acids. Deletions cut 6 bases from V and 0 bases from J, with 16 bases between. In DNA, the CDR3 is TGTGCCAGTAGAGCCTGGGGAGCGCCCAGCACAGATACGCAGTATTTT. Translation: CASRAWGAPSTDTQYF.

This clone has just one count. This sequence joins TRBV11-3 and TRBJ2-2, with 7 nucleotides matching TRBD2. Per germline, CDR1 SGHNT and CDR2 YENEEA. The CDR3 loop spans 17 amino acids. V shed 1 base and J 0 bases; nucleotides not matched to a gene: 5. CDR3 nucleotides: TGTGCCAGCAGCTTAGCGGGGAGGGATGCGAACACCGGGGAGCTGTTTTTT. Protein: CASSLAGRDANTGELFF.

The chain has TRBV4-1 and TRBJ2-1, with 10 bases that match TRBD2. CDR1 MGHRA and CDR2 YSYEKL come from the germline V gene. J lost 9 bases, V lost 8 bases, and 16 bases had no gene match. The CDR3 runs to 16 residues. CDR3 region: CASSRGGSGGAFEQFF. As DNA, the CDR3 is TGCGCCAGCTCCCGTGGGGGGAGCGGGGGGGCTTTTGAGCAGTTCTTC.

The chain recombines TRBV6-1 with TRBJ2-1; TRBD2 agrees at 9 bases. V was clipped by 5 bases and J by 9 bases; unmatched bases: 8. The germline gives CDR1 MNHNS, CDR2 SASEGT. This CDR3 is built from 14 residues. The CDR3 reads CASSWVAGVGEQFF. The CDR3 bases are TGTGCCAGCAGTTGGGTAGCGGGAGTAGGTGAGCAGTTCTTC.